This TCR beta chain emerged from a study of early stage breast cancer tumors. The study's findings and limits: Blood repertoires resembled normal breast more than tumor. Bulk DNA sequencing of unsorted cells missed chain pairing and markers.

Each sample had two DNA replicates, 0.45 to 0.65 ug blood or roughly 1.4 ug tissue. Repertoires were generated with immunoSEQ multiplex PCR, while TCRdb's copy carries only in-frame clones and drops some. Found here are about 28,000 clones, approximately 70% of them singletons; the top ten hold 4% to 5%. Germline CDR1 reads MNHEY; CDR2 reads SMNVEV (reference sequence). Trimming shortened V by 3 bases and J by 4 bases, and 15 bases separated the two germline ends. The CDR3 is 15 amino acids. As regards this clone: Its specificity is unknown.

The sequence derives from a person aged 40 to 49 with breast cancer. Sequencing input: blood. The chain recombines TRBV27 with TRBJ2-5; tentatively, D is TRBD2 (6 bases). The CDR3 reads CASSFGGRTGETQYF. The CDR3 DNA is TGTGCCAGCAGTTTCGGAGGGAGAACGGGAGAGACCCAGTACTTC.